The 21 T cell receptor beta chains below were found in one sample sequenced in a study of cytomegalovirus exposure and HLA in healthy donors. Vbeta (60) and Jbeta (13) primers were used in the PCR. Using immunoSEQ multiplex PCR, the repertoire was profiled, and TCRdb retains in-frame clones only, with some absent. The repertoire holds over 150,000 clones, with 79% as singletons. The sequenced sample consisted of PBMCs. These TCRs come from a girl between 5 and 17 years old in good health and CMV-seropositive.

CDR3 coding DNA: TGTGCCAGCAGCAAAACAGGGCCCTACGAGCAGTACTTC. Protein: CASSKTGPYEQYF. The V gene is TRBV7-8, the J gene TRBJ2-7; possibly TRBD1 for D (6 bases). The ends were cut back, 5 bases at V and 2 bases at J, with 10 bases in the middle. Germline CDR1 reads SGHVS; CDR2 reads FQNEAQ. The CDR3 consists of 13 residues.

The count of this clone is one. The chain joins TRBV10-2 to TRBJ1-1, with a weak D call TRBD1 (6 bases). The CDR3 extends over 13 amino acids. Trimming took 3 bases from V and 5 from J, leaving 10 bases between them. CDR1 WSHSY and CDR2 SAAADI come from the germline V gene. In nucleotides, the CDR3 is TGCGCCAGCAGTGAACAGGGATGGACTGAAGCTTTCTTT. Translating gives CASSEQGWTEAFF.

This clone was counted between two and nine times. The V call is TRBV7-2, the J call TRBJ2-7; weak D call: TRBD1 (7 bases). CDR1 and CDR2 (germline): SGHTA, FQGNSA. CDR3 size: 15 residues. V was trimmed by 6 bases and J by 2 bases, leaving 17 bases between them. The CDR3 spells CASRGGGGNPYEQYF. The CDR3 DNA reads as TGTGCCAGCAGAGGAGGGGGCGGTAATCCCTACGAGCAGTACTTC.

The V call is TRBV7-2, the J call TRBJ2-1, with D perhaps TRBD2 (7 bases). Looked up from germline, CDR1 is SGHTA and CDR2 is FQGNSA. The ends were cut back, 0 bases at V and 4 bases at J, with 13 bases in the middle. This CDR3 is built from 16 residues. The CDR3, as DNA: TGTGCCAGCAGCTTAGCGGGGGGGCTCTTTTACAATGAGCAGTTCTTC. Translating gives CASSLAGGLFYNEQFF.

J is TRBJ1-2 and V is TRBV6-5; the match to TRBD1 covers 8 bases. From germline, CDR1 is MNHEY and CDR2 SVGAGI. V shed 2 bases, J shed 6 bases, and the junction held 5 bases outside the gene matches. CDR3 length: 14 amino acids. The CDR3 region has the DNA TGTGCCAGCAGTTACGGGGACAGGCGGAATGGCTACACCTTC. It is translated as CASSYGDRRNGYTF.

The chain joins TRBV9 to TRBJ1-1; D gene unclear. CDR3 length: 15 amino acids. The V end lost 0 bases, the J end lost 4 bases, and 13 bases lay between the germline ends. The germline V gene has CDR1 SGDLS and CDR2 YYNGEE. The DNA for the CDR3 is TGTGCCAGCAGCGTAGCGATCGGGGAGAGCACTGAAGCTTTCTTT. This translates into CASSVAIGESTEAFF.

This chain uses TRBV7-9 with TRBJ1-6; the D gene is possibly TRBD1 (6 bases). Germline CDR1 SEHNR, CDR2 FQNEAQ (reference sequence). The CDR3 length is 16 residues. The V gene lost 1 base and the J gene lost 8 bases, with 15 bases spanning the gap. The CDR3 region has the DNA TGTGCCAGCAGCTTAGTTTCAGGGGCCGGCTATTCACCCCTCCACTTT. Its protein product is CASSLVSGAGYSPLHF. The full variable domain, completed using reference TRBV7-9 and TRBJ1-6, is DTGVSQNPRHKITKRGQNVTFRCDPISEHNRLYWYRQTLGQGPEFLTYFQNEAQLEKSRLLSDRFSAERPKGSFSTLEIQRTEQGDSAMYLCASSLVSGAGYSPLHFGNGTRLTVT.

This chain connects TRBV10-1 to TRBJ2-7, with D perhaps TRBD1 (5 bases). The CDR3 extends over 15 amino acids. V was clipped by 0 bases and J by 7 bases, with 16 bases between them. CDR1 WNHNN and CDR2 SYGVQD come from the germline V gene (reference sequence). The CDR3: CASSESVGADGEQYF. The CDR3 nucleotides read TGCGCCAGCAGTGAGTCGGTAGGGGCGGATGGAGAGCAGTACTTC.

This chain joins TRBV5-6 and TRBJ2-3; D is undetermined. Trimming took off 4 bases at V and 6 bases at J, with 9 bases between the two ends. CDR3 length: 12 residues. Germline CDR1 SGHDT, CDR2 YYEEEE. The CDR3 loop reads CASSATSDTQYF. DNA for the CDR3: TGTGCCAGCAGCGCTACCTCCGATACGCAGTATTTT.

This clone was recorded once. The chain recombines TRBV19 with TRBJ2-1, with 7 bases matching TRBD2. V lost 6 bases and J lost 1; bases outside the gene matches: 9. CDR3 length equals 16 residues. Germline V gives CDR1 LNHDA, CDR2 SQIVND (reference sequence). CDR3 DNA sequence: TGTGCCAGTAGCAGCAGCGGGGTCCTTTCCTACAATGAGCAGTTCTTC. Translated, it gives CASSSSGVLSYNEQFF.

The DNA for the CDR3 is TGTGCCAGTAGGTTCGACACCATATATTTT. Encoded protein: CASRFDTIYF. V and J are TRBV19 and TRBJ1-3; D gene uncertain. Trimming left V 6 bases short and J 8 bases short, with 5 bases between. The CDR3 has 10 amino acids. Germline CDR1 and CDR2: LNHDA and SQIVND (reference sequence).

The gene calls are TRBV9 and TRBJ1-2; 7 bases match TRBD1. V lost 4 bases, J lost 6 bases, and 9 bases stayed unmatched. The CDR3 is 14 residues long. CDR1 is SGDLS, CDR2 YYNGEE, per germline. The CDR3 sequence is CASSSDRKGNGYTF. CDR3 nucleotide sequence: TGTGCCAGCAGCTCGGACAGGAAAGGGAATGGCTACACCTTC.

This clone was detected a few times. This chain uses TRBV2 with TRBJ2-1; 11 positions agree with TRBD2. The CDR3 consists of 16 residues. CDR1 is SNHLY, CDR2 FYNNEI, per germline. After removal of 5 bases from V and 4 bases from J, the junction contained 7 bases not matched to a gene. This CDR3 is CASSRSIAGGYNEQFF. The CDR3 DNA reads TGTGCCAGCAGTAGATCCATAGCGGGGGGGTACAATGAGCAGTTCTTC.

The chain recombines TRBV25-1 with TRBJ1-1, with D hard to call. Germline CDR1 and CDR2: MGHDK and SYGVNS. This CDR3 is 13 amino acids long. V was trimmed by 2 bases and J by 1 base, leaving 5 bases between them. The CDR3 protein is CASSERQNTEAFF. In DNA, the CDR3 is TGTGCCAGCAGTGAAAGACAGAACACTGAAGCTTTCTTT. Complete variable domain (other parts from reference TRBV25-1 and TRBJ1-1): EADIYQTPRYLVIGTGKKITLECSQTMGHDKMYWYQQDPGMELHLIHYSYGVNSTEKGDLSSESTVSRIRTEHFPLTLESARPSHTSQYLCASSERQNTEAFFGQGTRLTVV.

The genes are TRBV6-1 and TRBJ1-5, with D uncertain. Between the trimmed V and J ends, which lost 7 bases and 1 base, there was a span of 11 bases. This CDR3 region has 14 residues. Germline assignment: CDR1 MNHNS and CDR2 SASEGT. The CDR3 bases are TGTGCCAGCAAAGGAACAGTGAGCAATCAGCCCCAGCATTTT. Its protein is CASKGTVSNQPQHF.

J is TRBJ2-3 and V is TRBV6-1, with 13 nucleotides matching TRBD2. V was clipped by 2 bases and J by 6 bases; unmatched bases: 11. The CDR3 runs 18 residues. From germline, CDR1 is MNHNS and CDR2 SASEGT. The CDR3 protein is CASSESRLAGGPYDTQYF. As DNA, the CDR3 is TGTGCCAGCAGTGAATCGAGACTAGCGGGGGGCCCCTACGATACGCAGTATTTT.

CDR3 bases: TGTGCCAGCCGCCAGGGTGCCGAGCAGTACTTC. Amino acid sequence: CASRQGAEQYF. The genes are TRBV6-5 and TRBJ2-7; the D gene is possibly TRBD1 (5 bases). The CDR3 runs 11 residues. With 8 bases removed from V and 6 bases from J, the gap between germline ends came to 11 bases. Germline assignment: CDR1 MNHEY and CDR2 SVGAGI.

This clone was seen more than once but under ten times. The chain uses TRBV5-1 and TRBJ1-1; 8 bases match TRBD1. CDR3 size: 14 residues. V gave up 4 bases and J gave up 3 bases; unmatched junction bases: 5. CDR1 is SGHRS and CDR2 is YFSETQ in the germline V gene. The CDR3 region has the DNA TGCGCCAGCAGCAAGACAGGGGAGTACACTGAAGCTTTCTTT. Translating gives CASSKTGEYTEAFF.

The V gene is TRBV27, the J gene TRBJ2-6, with 12 bases matching TRBD1. This CDR3 has 17 residues. The germline V gene encodes CDR1 MNHEY and CDR2 SMNVEV (reference sequence). Germline trimming cut 2 bases from V and 4 bases from J; bases unmatched to any gene: 3. The CDR3 sequence is CASSLGTGGMGANVLTF. The DNA of the CDR3 is TGTGCCAGCAGTTTAGGGACAGGGGGCATGGGGGCCAACGTCCTGACTTTC.

This chain uses TRBV6-6 with TRBJ2-7; TRBD2 aligns across 7 bases. The CDR3 length is 15 residues. The germline CDR1 and CDR2 sequences are MNHNY and SVGAGI (reference sequence). After removal of 5 bases from V and 4 bases from J, the junction contained 11 bases not matched to a gene. CDR3 DNA sequence: TGTGCCAGCAGTCACATGGGGGGGTTTAGGTACGAGCAGTACTTC. Its protein is CASSHMGGFRYEQYF.

The rearrangement uses TRBV10-3 and TRBJ1-6; unclear D gene. Trimming removed 0 bases from V and 15 bases from J, with 15 bases in between. Germline V gene sequence: CDR1 ENHRY, CDR2 SYGVKD. This CDR3 has 14 residues. CDR3 protein: CAISESSEARILHF. The CDR3 nucleotides are TGTGCCATCAGTGAGTCTTCCGAGGCCCGCATCCTCCACTTT.